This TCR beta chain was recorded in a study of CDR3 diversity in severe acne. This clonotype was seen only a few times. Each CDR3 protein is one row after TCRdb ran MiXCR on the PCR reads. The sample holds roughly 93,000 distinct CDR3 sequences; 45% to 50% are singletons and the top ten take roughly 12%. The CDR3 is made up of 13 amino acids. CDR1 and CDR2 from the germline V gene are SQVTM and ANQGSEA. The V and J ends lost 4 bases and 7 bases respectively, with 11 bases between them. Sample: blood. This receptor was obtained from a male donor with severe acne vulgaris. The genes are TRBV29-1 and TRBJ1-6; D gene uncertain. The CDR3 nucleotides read TGCAGCGTTGTGCGCCGAGCGAATTCACCCCTCCACTTT. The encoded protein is CSVVRRANSPLHF.